This paragraph reports one T cell receptor (beta chain). Antigen unknown. The data were produced by immunoSEQ multiplex PCR, yet TCRdb's version contains in-frame clones alone and is incomplete. The table records some 260,000 clones, roughly 87% of them present only once. This entry belongs to a study of cytomegalovirus exposure and HLA in healthy donors. Overall study results and limits: In the approximately 130 validation repertoires, approximately 94% of cluster scores exceeded 0, per a later analysis. According to reports, the classifier identified cytomegalovirus status with high specificity and sensitivity. CMV antigen specificity of a few CMV-associated chains was confirmed in vitro.

This TCR came from a woman in her twenties or thirties in good health and CMV-seronegative. The specimen was PBMCs.

This CDR3 is CASSYSYEQYF. DNA for the CDR3: TGTGCCAGCAGCTATAGTTACGAGCAGTACTTC. V usage is TRBV5-5 and J usage is TRBJ2-7; no firm D call. Trimming took off 3 bases at V and 4 bases at J, with 5 bases between the two ends. This CDR3 has 11 residues. Germline assignment: CDR1 SGHKS and CDR2 YYEKEE (reference sequence).